Listed here are 24 T cell receptor beta chains from one sample, sequenced in a study of cytomegalovirus exposure and HLA in healthy donors. 13 Jbeta primers and 60 Vbeta primers were used for the PCR. Assay: immunoSEQ multiplex PCR; the TCRdb copy retains only in-frame clones and omits some. The data show about 170,000 clones, roughly 79% seen once. Source material: PBMCs. The receptors stem from a woman under 40 in good health and CMV-seropositive.

This chain uses TRBV28 with TRBJ1-5, with D maybe TRBD1 (6 bases). This CDR3 comprises 15 residues. In germline, CDR1 is MDHEN, CDR2 SYDVKM. V lost 5 bases and J lost 4, with 15 bases in between. CDR3 DNA sequence: TGTGCCAGCAGTCTGACAGGTGTGAATAATCAGCCCCAGCATTTT. Protein sequence: CASSLTGVNNQPQHF.

The gene calls are TRBV7-2 and TRBJ2-7, with 9 bases that match TRBD1. J lost 2 bases, V lost 5 bases, and 10 bases had no gene match. The CDR3 covers 16 residues. CDR1 and CDR2 from the germline V gene are SGHTA and FQGNSA. The CDR3 coding sequence is TGTGCCAGCAGCGTTGGGGCGACAGGGGGACCCTACGAGCAGTACTTC. The encoded protein is CASSVGATGGPYEQYF.

The chain combines TRBV6-1 with TRBJ2-6; possibly TRBD1 for D (6 bases). Germline CDR1 and CDR2: MNHNS and SASEGT. The V gene lost 11 bases and the J gene lost 2 bases, with 13 bases spanning the gap. The CDR3 extends over 14 amino acids. CDR3 region: CALIKGAGANVLTF. Here the CDR3 DNA reads TGTGCCCTCATAAAGGGGGCTGGGGCCAACGTCCTGACTTTC.

This sequence joins TRBV2 and TRBJ2-5; no definite D call. Deletions cut 4 bases from V and 5 bases from J, with 8 bases between. The CDR3 is 12 residues long. Germline loops: CDR1 SNHLY, CDR2 FYNNEI. The CDR3 nucleotides are TGTGCCAGCAGTGCCGTCGGTGAGACCCAGTACTTC. This encodes CASSAVGETQYF.

The rearrangement joins TRBV30 to TRBJ1-1; 8 bases map to TRBD1. The trim removed 7 bases at V and 5 bases at J, leaving 6 bases unmatched. The CDR3 consists of 12 residues. Looked up from germline, CDR1 is GTSNPN and CDR2 is SVGIG (reference sequence). The DNA for the CDR3 is TGTGCCTTTCAGGGGGCCGGGACTGAAGCTTTCTTT. It translates to CAFQGAGTEAFF.

The chain has TRBV11-2 and TRBJ1-1; the D gene is possibly TRBD1 (5 bases). Deletions cut 5 bases from V and 3 bases from J, with 16 bases between. CDR1 SGHAT and CDR2 FQNNGV come from the germline V gene. The CDR3 sequence is 15 residues long. In DNA, the CDR3 is TGTGCCAGCAGCGATCAAGGGGAGGGTTACACTGAAGCTTTCTTT. Translated: CASSDQGEGYTEAFF.

Only a few counts were recorded for this clone. In DNA form, the CDR3 reads TGTGCCACCAGCAGAGATTACGCGGGGGGAGCTTTCTTT. Its translation is CATSRDYAGGAFF. The chain employs TRBV15 and TRBJ1-1; possible D gene TRBD1, 5 bases. The CDR3 runs 13 residues. Germline V gene data show CDR1 as LNHNV and CDR2 as YYDKDF (reference sequence). V lost 0 bases and J 10 bases, leaving 12 bases between the germline ends.

The chain recombines TRBV29-1 with TRBJ2-3; possible D gene TRBD1, 6 bases. Germline-derived CDR1 and CDR2 are SQVTM and ANQGSEA. The V gene lost 5 bases and the J gene lost 3 bases, with 15 bases spanning the gap. There are 14 residues in the CDR3. The CDR3, as DNA: TGCAGCGTTACCACAGGGTTGAGGACAGATACGCAGTATTTT. Encoded protein: CSVTTGLRTDTQYF.

This clone showed up just once. For the CDR3, the DNA is TGTGCCAGCAGCCCCTGGACTAGCCCCGAGCAGTACTTC. This translates into CASSPWTSPEQYF. The V call is TRBV5-6, the J call TRBJ2-7; TRBD2 aligns across 8 bases. Germline CDR1 is SGHDT and CDR2 is YYEEEE. The ends lost 4 bases at V and 6 bases at J; junction bases unmatched: 6. The CDR3 spans 13 residues.

The chain employs TRBV5-1 and TRBJ2-1, with 10 bases identical to TRBD2. V gave up 1 base and J gave up 8 bases; unmatched junction bases: 9. There are 16 residues in the CDR3. Germline V CDR1 and CDR2: SGHRS, YFSETQ. The CDR3: CASSLSGLAYGDEQFF. In DNA, the CDR3 is TGCGCCAGCAGCTTGTCGGGACTAGCGTACGGCGATGAGCAGTTCTTC. Full variable domain (remainder filled in from reference TRBV5-1 and TRBJ2-1): KAGVTQTPRYLIKTRGQQVTLSCSPISGHRSVSWYQQTPGQGLQFLFEYFSETQRNKGNFPGRFSGRQFSNSRSEMNVSTLELGDSALYLCASSLSGLAYGDEQFFGPGTRLTVL.

A note on this clone: This CDR3 is also generated by other DNA sequences in the sample. V and J are TRBV7-9 and TRBJ2-2, with D tentatively TRBD2 (6 bases). Between the trimmed V and J ends, which lost 3 bases and 4 bases, there was a span of 9 bases. Germline-derived CDR1 and CDR2 are SEHNR and FQNEAQ (reference sequence). This CDR3 is built from 14 residues. The DNA for the CDR3 is TGTGCCAGCAGCTTCGGGGGTGGCACCGGGGAGCTGTTTTTT. Encoded protein: CASSFGGGTGELFF. Full variable domain (outside the CDR3, taken from reference TRBV7-9 and TRBJ2-2): DTGVSQNPRHKITKRGQNVTFRCDPISEHNRLYWYRQTLGQGPEFLTYFQNEAQLEKSRLLSDRFSAERPKGSFSTLEIQRTEQGDSAMYLCASSFGGGTGELFFGEGSRLTVL.

This chain links TRBV2 with TRBJ1-5; the D gene is possibly TRBD1 (6 bases). Deletions cut 7 bases from V and 1 base from J, with 20 bases between. Per germline, CDR1 SNHLY and CDR2 FYNNEI. The CDR3 covers 17 residues. The chain's CDR3 is CASNTPPGEISNQPQHF. The DNA for the CDR3 is TGTGCCAGCAATACCCCCCCAGGGGAGATAAGCAATCAGCCCCAGCATTTT.

The chain couples TRBV10-3 to TRBJ2-2; 10 bases agree with TRBD1. This CDR3 is 16 amino acids long. The germline CDR1 and CDR2 sequences are ENHRY and SYGVKD. The trim removed 9 bases at V and 4 bases at J, leaving 11 bases unmatched. CDR3 sequence: CAMRTGGLGRTGELFF. CDR3 bases: TGTGCCATGAGGACAGGGGGTCTTGGCCGCACCGGGGAGCTGTTTTTT.

The chain carries TRBV7-2 and TRBJ2-5; 7 bases align to TRBD2. CDR1 and CDR2 from the germline V gene are SGHTA and FQGNSA. With 6 bases clipped from V and 2 bases from J, the junction kept 9 bases outside the gene matches. CDR3 length: 15 residues. The CDR3: CASSYSAGPQETQYF. CDR3 DNA sequence: TGTGCCAGCAGTTATTCAGCGGGGCCACAAGAGACCCAGTACTTC.

The rearrangement links TRBV28 to TRBJ1-2; D unclear. The CDR3 is made up of 14 amino acids. The ends were cut back, 4 bases at V and 0 bases at J, with 9 bases in the middle. Germline-derived CDR1 and CDR2 are MDHEN and SYDVKM. The CDR3 region has the DNA TGTGCCAGCAGTTCCTCAGATGCTAACTATGGCTACACCTTC. Protein sequence: CASSSSDANYGYTF.

This clone appeared once. The chain links TRBV27 to TRBJ2-1; 10 bases match TRBD2. CDR1 MNHEY and CDR2 SMNVEV come from the germline V gene (reference sequence). Trimming removed 6 bases from V and 4 bases from J; junction bases left unmatched: 9. The CDR3 sequence is 16 residues long. The CDR3 DNA reads TGTGCCAGCAGCACACTTGGACTAGCGGATTACAATGAGCAGTTCTTC. It translates to CASSTLGLADYNEQFF.

J is TRBJ2-1 and V is TRBV30, with 10 bases aligning to TRBD2. Germline values: CDR1 GTSNPN, CDR2 SVGIG (reference sequence). This CDR3 has 14 residues. V shed 3 bases and J 4 bases; nucleotides not matched to a gene: 3. CDR3 nucleotides: TGTGCCTGGAGACTAGCGGGGTTTTACAATGAGCAGTTCTTC. As protein: CAWRLAGFYNEQFF.

This chain connects TRBV5-1 to TRBJ1-1; tentative D call: TRBD1 (5 bases). This CDR3 region has 13 residues. The V end lost 2 bases, the J end lost 7 bases, and 12 bases lay between the germline ends. Germline CDR1 reads SGHRS; CDR2 reads YFSETQ. CDR3: CASSFARDREAFF. The CDR3 DNA follows: TGCGCCAGCAGCTTTGCGCGGGACCGTGAAGCTTTCTTT.

This clone was detected a few times. DNA of the CDR3: TGTGCCAGCAGCTTAGTCCAAATGTCGGTGTGGCAGACGGGGGATGGCTACACCTTC. Its protein product is CASSLVQMSVWQTGDGYTF. The rearrangement links TRBV13 to TRBJ1-2; D is possibly TRBD1 (5 bases). Germline V lookup: CDR1 PRHDT, CDR2 FYEKMQ (reference sequence). The CDR3 consists of 19 residues. Trimming cost V 1 base and J 6 bases, with 27 bases left between them.

V usage is TRBV27 and J usage is TRBJ2-7; 8 nucleotides line up with TRBD2. CDR3 length: 16 amino acids. Germline CDR1 is MNHEY and CDR2 is SMNVEV (reference sequence). V gave up 3 bases and J gave up 0 bases; unmatched junction bases: 7. In nucleotides, the CDR3 is TGTGCCAGCAGTTTCCTGACTAGCGCACACTCCTACGAGCAGTACTTC. It yields the protein CASSFLTSAHSYEQYF.

This sequence joins TRBV28 and TRBJ1-5; 9 positions match TRBD1. Germline-derived CDR1 and CDR2 are MDHEN and SYDVKM. Losses at the gene ends were 8 bases for V and 3 bases for J; bases not matched to a gene: 8. The length of the CDR3 is 15 residues. CDR3 residues: CASAGDRVFNQPQHF. The CDR3 DNA follows: TGTGCCAGCGCAGGGGACAGGGTCTTCAATCAGCCCCAGCATTTT.

The rearrangement uses TRBV7-9 and TRBJ2-7; D remains ambiguous. Trimming took 4 bases from V and 3 from J, leaving 4 bases between them. The CDR3 extends over 11 amino acids. The germline CDR1 and CDR2 sequences are SEHNR and FQNEAQ (reference sequence). CDR3 DNA sequence: TGTGCCAGCAGCTCCCACTACGAGCAGTACTTC. Amino acid sequence: CASSSHYEQYF.

The rearrangement joins TRBV6-5 to TRBJ1-2, with a possible D match to TRBD1 (6 bases). Germline V gives CDR1 MNHEY, CDR2 SVGAGI. Trimming cost V 0 bases and J 7 bases, with 12 bases left between them. The CDR3 sequence is 14 residues long. This chain's CDR3 is CASSYSRDTGGYTF. The CDR3, as DNA: TGTGCCAGCAGTTACTCAAGGGACACTGGTGGCTACACCTTC.

This rearrangement joins TRBV5-1 to TRBJ1-1; weak D call: TRBD1 (5 bases). The CDR3 spans 14 residues. Between the trimmed V and J ends, which lost 6 bases and 5 bases, there was a span of 17 bases. Germline values: CDR1 SGHRS, CDR2 YFSETQ. The chain's CDR3 is CASTQGRRGTEAFF. CDR3 in DNA: TGCGCCAGCACCCAGGGCAGGCGGGGGACTGAAGCTTTCTTT.